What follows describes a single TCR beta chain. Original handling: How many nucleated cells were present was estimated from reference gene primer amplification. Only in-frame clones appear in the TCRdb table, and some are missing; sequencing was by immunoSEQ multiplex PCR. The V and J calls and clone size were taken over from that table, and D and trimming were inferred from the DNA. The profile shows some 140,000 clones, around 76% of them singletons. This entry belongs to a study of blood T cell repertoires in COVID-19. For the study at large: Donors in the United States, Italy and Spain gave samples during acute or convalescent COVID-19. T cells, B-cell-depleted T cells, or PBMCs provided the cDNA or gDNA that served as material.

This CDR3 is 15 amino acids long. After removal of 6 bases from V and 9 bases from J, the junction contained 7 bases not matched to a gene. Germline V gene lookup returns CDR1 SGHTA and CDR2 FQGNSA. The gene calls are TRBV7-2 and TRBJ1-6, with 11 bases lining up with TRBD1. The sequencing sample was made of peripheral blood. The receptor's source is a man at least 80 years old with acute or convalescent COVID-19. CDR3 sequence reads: CASRRTGGAPSPLHF. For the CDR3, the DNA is TGTGCCAGCAGGAGGACAGGGGGCGCACCTTCACCCCTCCACTTT.